The 6 T cell receptor beta chains below come from one sample, sequenced in a study of T cell responses to AZD1222 COVID-19 vaccine (dated by TCRdb to about 2021). What the time point label conveys for this sample: baseline before first vaccination. The treatment or condition label on this specimen signifies: meningococcal conjugate vaccine given as trial control. The method was the immunoSEQ multiplex PCR assay. TCRdb took over this immuneACCESS table, retaining in-frame rearrangements with V and J assigned. Such tables are incomplete; in checked studies, under half of the missing clones stem from an unresolved V gene, and the remainder is unexplained. The sample profile shows 53,000 or so clones; more than 80% of them were found once. The ten biggest clones cover 15% to 20% of the sample. The sequences come from peripheral blood, collected on day 0 of MenACWY control vaccination. These receptors were collected from an adult in good health.

This rearrangement joins TRBV6-2 or TRBV6-3 to TRBJ1-1; the D gene is possibly TRBD1 (6 bases). The germline gives CDR1 MNHEY, CDR2 SVGEGT. This CDR3 is built from 16 residues. V was trimmed by 5 bases and J by 4 bases, leaving 20 bases between them. The CDR3 spells CASSQTRGRRGTEAFF. The CDR3 DNA reads TGTGCCAGCAGTCAAACCAGGGGAAGACGAGGCACTGAAGCTTTCTTT.

This chain links TRBV7-8 with TRBJ1-1; D possibly corresponds to TRBD1 (6 bases). This CDR3 has 16 residues. Trimming cost V 2 bases and J 4 bases, with 17 bases left between them. CDR1 is SGHVS, CDR2 FQNEAQ, per germline. CDR3 residues: CASSLLGGAEGTEAFF. The DNA for the CDR3 is TGTGCCAGCAGCTTATTGGGGGGCGCGGAGGGCACTGAAGCTTTCTTT. The variable domain in full, with the rest retrieved from reference TRBV7-8 and TRBJ1-1, is GAGVSQSPRYKVAKRGQDVALRCDPISGHVSLFWYQQALGQGPEFLTYFQNEAQLDKSGLPSDRFFAERPEGSVSTLKIQRTQQEDSAVYLCASSLLGGAEGTEAFFGQGTRLTVV.

The rearrangement links TRBV19 to TRBJ2-7; the match to TRBD1 covers 7 bases. CDR3 length: 15 residues. Germline-derived CDR1 and CDR2 are LNHDA and SQIVND (reference sequence). J was trimmed by 1 base and V by 5 bases; bases with no gene match: 8. The CDR3 here is CASSPRQGASYEQYF. DNA of the CDR3: TGTGCCAGTAGTCCTCGACAGGGAGCTTCCTACGAGCAGTACTTC.

The genes are TRBV5-4 and TRBJ1-3; no reliable D call. V gave up 2 bases and J gave up 0 bases, with 12 bases separating them. The germline V gene has CDR1 SGHNT and CDR2 YYREEE (reference sequence). The CDR3 is made up of 16 amino acids. The CDR3 region is CASSLSGAFSGNTIYF. The CDR3, as DNA: TGTGCCAGCAGCTTATCAGGTGCCTTCTCTGGAAACACCATATATTTT.

The chain uses TRBV9 and TRBJ1-2; TRBD1 is a possible D gene (5 bases). V was shortened by 0 bases and J by 4 bases, with 13 bases between the two germline ends. From germline, CDR1 is SGDLS and CDR2 YYNGEE. This CDR3 is built from 15 residues. The CDR3 coding sequence is TGTGCCAGCAGCGTAGGCGGGGGGAGAGGCTATGGCTACACCTTC. Translating gives CASSVGGGRGYGYTF.

This clone was detected only once. V gene TRBV7-6 combines with J gene TRBJ1-1, with TRBD1 identical over 8 bases. With 0 bases clipped from V and 7 bases from J, the junction kept 10 bases outside the gene matches. The CDR3 is 16 residues long. CDR1 SGHVS and CDR2 FNYEAQ come from the germline V gene. CDR3: CASSLAGQGVSSEAFF. The CDR3 DNA is TGTGCCAGCAGCTTAGCAGGACAGGGAGTCTCTAGTGAAGCTTTCTTT.